This T cell receptor beta chain was sequenced for a study of primary melanoma T cells and metastatic recurrence. Overall study results and limits: A T-cell-mediated antitumor response in primary melanoma was only suggested.

Germline lookup yields CDR1 LNHDA and CDR2 SQIVND (reference sequence). CDR3 length: 14 amino acids. V shed 6 bases and J 7 bases; nucleotides not matched to a gene: 8. TCRdb keeps only in-frame clones here, not all; method: immunoSEQ multiplex PCR. The data hold roughly 1,200 clones, with around 86% observed a single time. As to this clone: Its matching antigen is unknown.

The receptor was derived from a human donor with melanoma. This chain uses TRBV19 with TRBJ1-4; 7 positions match TRBD1. The sequenced sample was melanoma tumor tissue. The CDR3 spells CASSVTGDGEKLFF. CDR3 nucleotide sequence: TGTGCCAGTAGCGTAACAGGGGATGGTGAAAAACTGTTTTTT.